This is a list of T cell receptor beta chains from one sample in a study of radiation and T cells in renal cell carcinoma. The data were produced by immunoSEQ multiplex PCR, yet TCRdb's version contains in-frame clones alone and is incomplete. The repertoire has roughly 150,000 clones, about 87% of them found once; the top ten carry under 15%. The sample was blood, taken from a patient whose treatment included radiotherapy and nephrectomy. The receptor source for this set is a woman aged 45-65 years with renal cell carcinoma. Each CDR3 is given with its conserved first and last residue. A D gene is named only where the DNA matches it firmly. Clone size appears in some rows only: once, few, many, or a class for an expanded clone.

d_gene	v_gene	j_gene	abundance	CDR3nt	CDR3aa
.	TRBV11-1	TRBJ2-7	few	TGTGCCAGCAGCTTAGAAGGGCAGAGCTCCTACGAGCAGTACTTC	CASSLEGQSSYEQYF
.	TRBV4-2	TRBJ1-1	medium-sized	TGTGCCAGCAGCCTAGGACGGTGGATCGCTGAAGCTTTCTTT	CASSLGRWIAEAFF
TRBD1	TRBV5-4	TRBJ2-7	.	TGTGCCAGCAGCCATCTTTCCGGGACAGGAGGCTCCTACGAGCAGTACTTC	CASSHLSGTGGSYEQYF
.	TRBV11-2	TRBJ2-7	.	TGTGCCAGCAGCCTAGGTGGCGGGCAGGGGTACTTC	CASSLGGGQGYF
.	TRBV7-3	TRBJ1-2	.	TGTGCCAGCAGCCAATCGCCGGATTGGGATGGCTACACCTTC	CASSQSPDWDGYTF
.	TRBV9	TRBJ1-1	.	TGTGCCAGCAGCGTAGGACAGTTCATGAACACTGAAGCTTTCTTT	CASSVGQFMNTEAFF
TRBD2	TRBV10-3	TRBJ2-7	.	TGTGCCATCAGTGATGGACTAGCGGGCTACGAGCAGTACTTC	CAISDGLAGYEQYF
TRBD2	TRBV20-1	TRBJ2-1	once	TGCAGTGCCCCGGGGGGGGGTCAGCAGTTCTTC	CSAPGGGQQFF
.	TRBV5-1	TRBJ2-3	.	TGCGCCAGCAGCTTGCTCTCCTGGAGTACAGATACGCAGTATTTT	CASSLLSWSTDTQYF
.	TRBV2	TRBJ1-5	.	TGTGCCAGCAGTGATAGGGGGGATGTCCAGCCCCAGCATTTT	CASSDRGDVQPQHF
.	TRBV5-4	TRBJ2-2	.	TGTGCCAGCAGCTTAGGCAGAAACACCGGGGAGCTGTTTTTT	CASSLGRNTGELFF
TRBD1	TRBV4-1	TRBJ1-5	once	TGCGCCAGCAGCTACCAACCCCGACAGGGCGGTCAGCCCCAGCATTTT	CASSYQPRQGGQPQHF
.	TRBV2	TRBJ2-3	.	TGTGCCAGCCTGAGGTGGCAGAACACAGATACGCAGTATTTT	CASLRWQNTDTQYF
.	TRBV6-1	TRBJ1-1	.	TGTGCCAGCAGTGAAGCAGGGGGGAACACTGAAGCTTTCTTT	CASSEAGGNTEAFF
.	TRBV20-1	TRBJ1-1	.	TGCAGTGCTAGAAAGAACACTGAAGCTTTCTTT	CSARKNTEAFF
TRBD1	TRBV25-1	TRBJ1-4	.	TGTGCCAGCAGTGGCGGGACAGAGGGAGAAAAACTGTTTTTT	CASSGGTEGEKLFF
.	TRBV19	TRBJ1-6	few	TGTGCCAGTAGCATCACAGGAGTCTATAATTCACCCCTCCACTTT	CASSITGVYNSPLHF
.	TRBV5-6	TRBJ1-1	.	TGTGCCAGCAGCTTTCTGAGTGAAGCTTTCTTT	CASSFLSEAFF
.	TRBV27	TRBJ2-4	.	TGTGCCAGCAGTTCCTGGGGGGGGCCGGCGGCCAAAAACATTCAGTACTTC	CASSSWGGPAAKNIQYF
.	TRBV6-5	TRBJ1-5	.	TGTGCCAGCAGTTACCGCCGGGGGAATCAGCCCCAGCATTTT	CASSYRRGNQPQHF